This T cell receptor beta chain was retrieved from a study of OX40 agonist ivuxolimab in advanced cancers. Across the whole study: With ivuxolimab, an agonistic anti-OX40 (CD134) antibody, patients were treated. Head and neck, renal cell, melanoma or hepatocellular carcinoma were the cancers that dose-escalation patients had.

TCRdb keeps only in-frame clones here, not all; method: immunoSEQ multiplex PCR. In the table there are approximately 70,000 clones, 80% to 90% of which are singletons. V was pared by 5 bases and J by 12 bases, with 14 bases between. Germline V gives CDR1 LNHDA, CDR2 SQIVND (reference sequence). CDR3 length equals 12 residues. This receptor was identified in an adult with an advanced solid tumor such as melanoma, head and neck, liver or kidney cancer. This chain links TRBV19 with TRBJ2-1; possibly TRBD1 for D (6 bases). Material: CD4+ or CD8+ T cells sorted from blood, obtained in a trial of the OX40 agonist ivuxolimab. CDR3 nucleotides: TGTGCCAGTAGTTCGGGTCCCAGGGGGCAGTTCTTC. This gives the protein CASSSGPRGQFF. The variable domain in full, completed from reference TRBV19 and TRBJ2-1, reads DGGITQSPKYLFRKEGQNVTLSCEQNLNHDAMYWYRQDPGQGLRLIYYSQIVNDFQKGDIAEGYSVSREKKESFPLTVTSAQKNPTAFYLCASSSGPRGQFFGPGTRLTVL.